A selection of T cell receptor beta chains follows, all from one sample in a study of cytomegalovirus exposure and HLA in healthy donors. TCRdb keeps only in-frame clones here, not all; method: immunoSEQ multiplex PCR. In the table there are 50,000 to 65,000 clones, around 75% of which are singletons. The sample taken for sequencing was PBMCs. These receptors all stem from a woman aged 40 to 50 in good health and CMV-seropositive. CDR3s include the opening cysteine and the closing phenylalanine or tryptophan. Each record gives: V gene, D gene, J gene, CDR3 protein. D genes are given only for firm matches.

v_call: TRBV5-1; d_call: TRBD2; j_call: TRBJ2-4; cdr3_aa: CASSNIAGGRSKNIQYF
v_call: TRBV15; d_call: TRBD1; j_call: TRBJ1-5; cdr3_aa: CATSPRDRGNQAQHF
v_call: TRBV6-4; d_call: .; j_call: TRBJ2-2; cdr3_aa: CASSEFAGTGELFF
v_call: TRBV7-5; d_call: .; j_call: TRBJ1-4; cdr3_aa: CARSLGGRGPSQEKLFF
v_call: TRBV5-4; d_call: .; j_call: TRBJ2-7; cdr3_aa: CASSFRGSEQYF
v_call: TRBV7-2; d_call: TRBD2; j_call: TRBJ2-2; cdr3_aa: CASSLRSVLAGNTGELFF
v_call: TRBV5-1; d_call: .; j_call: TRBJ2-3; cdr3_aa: CASSSFEEGSTDTQYF
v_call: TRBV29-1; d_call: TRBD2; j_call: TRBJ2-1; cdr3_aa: CSGRLAGIINEQFF
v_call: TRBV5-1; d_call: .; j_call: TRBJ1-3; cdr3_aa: CASKEGYTIYF
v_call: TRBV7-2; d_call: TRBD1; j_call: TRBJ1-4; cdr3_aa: CASSLGQGAEKLFF
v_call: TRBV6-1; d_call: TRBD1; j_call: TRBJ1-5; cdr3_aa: CASRGQVHHFQPQHF
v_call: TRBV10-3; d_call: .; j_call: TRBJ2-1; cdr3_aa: CAISADTNNEQFF
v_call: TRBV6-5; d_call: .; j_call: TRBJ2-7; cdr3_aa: CASSSVFSSYEQYF
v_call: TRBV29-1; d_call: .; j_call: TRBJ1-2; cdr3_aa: CSAQPLGDYGYTF
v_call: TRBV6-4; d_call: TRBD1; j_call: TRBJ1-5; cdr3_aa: CASREDREKLVGNQPQHF
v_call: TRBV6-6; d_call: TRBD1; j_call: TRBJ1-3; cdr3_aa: CASSYSLYRGDTIYF
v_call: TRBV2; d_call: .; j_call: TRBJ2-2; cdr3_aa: CASTARGVTGELFF
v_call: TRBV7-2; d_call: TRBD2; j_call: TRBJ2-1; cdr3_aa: CASSRSKAGGHNNEQFF
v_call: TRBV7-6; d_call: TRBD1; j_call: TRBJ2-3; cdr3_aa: CASSSTGADTQYF
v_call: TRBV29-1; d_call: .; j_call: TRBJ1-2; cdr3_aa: CSVPPQYGYTF
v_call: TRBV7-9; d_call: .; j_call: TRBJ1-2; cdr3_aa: CASSLGGPDYGYTF
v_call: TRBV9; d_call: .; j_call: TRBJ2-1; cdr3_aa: CASSLSGNEQFF
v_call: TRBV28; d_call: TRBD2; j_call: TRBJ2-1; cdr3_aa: CASSLAREGGDEQFF
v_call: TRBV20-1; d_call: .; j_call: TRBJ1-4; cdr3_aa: CSASTWEKLFF
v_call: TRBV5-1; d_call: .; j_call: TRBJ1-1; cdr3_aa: CASSPGGVYGPEAFF
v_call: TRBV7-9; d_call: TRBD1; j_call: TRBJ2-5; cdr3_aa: CASSPGTARWGTQYF
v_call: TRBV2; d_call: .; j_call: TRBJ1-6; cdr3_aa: CASREGTSGSPLHF
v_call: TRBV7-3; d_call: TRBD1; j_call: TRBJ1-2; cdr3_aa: CASSSTSTGPSGYTF
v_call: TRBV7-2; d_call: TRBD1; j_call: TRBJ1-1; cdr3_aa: CASSFTGGTEAFF
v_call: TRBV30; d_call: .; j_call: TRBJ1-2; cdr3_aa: CAWSLSGGGYTF
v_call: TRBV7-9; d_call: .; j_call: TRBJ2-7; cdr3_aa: CASSLGPGGLRYF
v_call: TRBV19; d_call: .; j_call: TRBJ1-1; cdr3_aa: CASSTGGTWNTEAFF
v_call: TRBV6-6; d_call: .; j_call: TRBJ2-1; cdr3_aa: CASSPLVPEQFF
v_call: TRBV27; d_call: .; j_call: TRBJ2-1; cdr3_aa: CASSLEGFGEQFF
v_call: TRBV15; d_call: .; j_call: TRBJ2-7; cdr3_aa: CATRPPSLYEQYF
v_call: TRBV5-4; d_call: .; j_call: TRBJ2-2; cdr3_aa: CASSLDGAGELFF
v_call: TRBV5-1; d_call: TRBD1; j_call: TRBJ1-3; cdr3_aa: CASSLNRGGNTIYF
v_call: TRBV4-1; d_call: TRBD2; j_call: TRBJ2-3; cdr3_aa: CASAAGAGSSDTQYF
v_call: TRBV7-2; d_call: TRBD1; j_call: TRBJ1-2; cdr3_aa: CASSSTGAIYGYTF
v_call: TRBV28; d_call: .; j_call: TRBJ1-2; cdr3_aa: CASSHPGAENYGYTF
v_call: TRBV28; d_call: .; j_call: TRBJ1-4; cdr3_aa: CASSPPPGATNEKLFF
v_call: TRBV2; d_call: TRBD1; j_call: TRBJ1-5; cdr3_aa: CASRGQGAQPQHF
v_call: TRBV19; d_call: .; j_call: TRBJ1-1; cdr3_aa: CASSRDLGLNTEAFF
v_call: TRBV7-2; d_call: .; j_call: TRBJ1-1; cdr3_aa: CASSILGGRQNTEAFF
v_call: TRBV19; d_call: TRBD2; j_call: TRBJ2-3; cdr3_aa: CASSRGLGGTDTQYF
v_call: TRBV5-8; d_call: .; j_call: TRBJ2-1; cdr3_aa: CASSPQGSEKYNEQFF
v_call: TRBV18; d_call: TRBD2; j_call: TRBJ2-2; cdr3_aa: CASSPERLANTGELFF
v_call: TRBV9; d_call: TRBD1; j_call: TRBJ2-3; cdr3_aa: CASSPRDRYTDTQYF
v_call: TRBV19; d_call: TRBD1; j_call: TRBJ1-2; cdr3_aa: CASRGQGQGAVGYTF